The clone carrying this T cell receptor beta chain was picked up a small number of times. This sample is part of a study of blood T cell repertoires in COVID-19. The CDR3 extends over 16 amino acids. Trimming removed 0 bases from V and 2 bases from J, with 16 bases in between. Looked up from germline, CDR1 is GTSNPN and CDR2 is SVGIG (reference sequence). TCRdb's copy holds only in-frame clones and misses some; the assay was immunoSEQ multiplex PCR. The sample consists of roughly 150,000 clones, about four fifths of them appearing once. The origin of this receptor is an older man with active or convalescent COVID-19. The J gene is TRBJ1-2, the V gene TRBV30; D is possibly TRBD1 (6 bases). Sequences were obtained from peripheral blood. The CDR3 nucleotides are TGTGCCTGGAGTGTACTGTCAGGGGCATGGAACTATGGCTACACCTTC. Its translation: CAWSVLSGAWNYGYTF.